The present T cell receptor (beta chain) was sequenced within a study of STAT5B mutations in CD4+ large granular lymphocyte leukemia. Study-level results: Compared with healthy controls (2/35), patient top clones favored TRBV06 (8/27). Main leukemic clonotypes were patient-specific, but more than 20% appeared at low frequency elsewhere.

On this clone: Its antigen is unknown.

The protocol was immunoSEQ multiplex PCR, while the TCRdb copy is restricted to in-frame clones and leaves out a portion. The profile covers more than 35,000 clones, with approximately 85% appearing a single time and under 1.5% taken by the ten largest. Healthy controls were blood donor buffy coats. Trimming left V 1 base short and J 5 bases short, with 11 bases between. The V gene's germline CDR1 is SGHRS and CDR2 YFSETQ. This CDR3 has 14 residues. This chain joins TRBV5-1 and TRBJ2-3; the D gene is possibly TRBD1 (6 bases). Sequenced input: CD4+ T cells from blood buffy coats. The source of this sequence is a human donor in good health. The CDR3 is CASSLRAGVDTQYF. In nucleotides, the CDR3 is TGCGCCAGCAGCTTGAGAGCAGGGGTAGATACGCAGTATTTT.